One sample yielded the 17 T cell receptor beta chains listed below, sequenced in a study of blood T cell repertoires in COVID-19. The method was immunoSEQ multiplex PCR; TCRdb's version includes in-frame clones alone and lacks a portion of them. Of about 140,000 clones listed, 88% are singletons. The sample comprised peripheral blood. The receptors were sampled from a human donor with COVID-19, enrolled during active disease. The donor label of this sample is uncertain.

V is TRBV6-1 and J is TRBJ2-1; D remains ambiguous. Trimming pared 2 bases from V and 9 bases from J, leaving 8 bases between. The V gene's germline CDR1 is MNHNS and CDR2 SASEGT. There are 12 residues in the CDR3. The CDR3 here is CASSETVGEQFF. CDR3 sequence (DNA): TGTGCCAGCAGTGAAACAGTGGGTGAGCAGTTCTTC.

The chain has TRBV11-3 and TRBJ2-1, with D hard to call. The CDR3 loop spans 14 amino acids. The V gene's germline CDR1 is SGHNT and CDR2 YENEEA. V shed 7 bases and J shed 0 bases, with 10 bases lying between them. The CDR3 nucleotides are TGTGCCAGCAACCCAGGCAGCTCCTACAATGAGCAGTTCTTC. Translating gives CASNPGSSYNEQFF.

The rearrangement links TRBV5-1 to TRBJ1-2, with 8 bases lining up with TRBD1. This CDR3 has 15 residues. The germline gives CDR1 SGHRS, CDR2 YFSETQ. Trimming removed 4 bases from V and 4 bases from J; junction bases left unmatched: 9. For the CDR3, the DNA is TGCGCCAGCAGCCCAGGACAGGGTTCCCCCTATGGCTACACCTTC. Encoded protein: CASSPGQGSPYGYTF. The complete variable domain, with remaining parts taken from reference TRBV5-1 and TRBJ1-2, reads KAGVTQTPRYLIKTRGQQVTLSCSPISGHRSVSWYQQTPGQGLQFLFEYFSETQRNKGNFPGRFSGRQFSNSRSEMNVSTLELGDSALYLCASSPGQGSPYGYTFGSGTRLTVV.

The chain has TRBV6-5 and TRBJ1-5; perhaps TRBD1 as D (6 bases). With 6 bases removed from V and 11 bases from J, the gap between germline ends came to 23 bases. CDR1 is MNHEY and CDR2 is SVGAGI in the germline V gene. This CDR3 spans 15 amino acids. Here the CDR3 reads CASSRGGGRSAAQHF. For the CDR3, the DNA is TGTGCCAGCAGCCGGGGGGGCGGTCGATCAGCGGCCCAGCATTTT.

V and J are TRBV10-3 and TRBJ2-5, with 10 bases matching TRBD2. This CDR3 has 15 residues. V lost 0 bases to trimming and J lost 2 bases; unmatched junction nucleotides: 0. Germline CDR1 and CDR2: ENHRY and SYGVKD. The CDR3 loop reads CAISESAGGQETQYF. The CDR3 DNA reads as TGTGCCATCAGTGAGTCAGCGGGGGGGCAAGAGACCCAGTACTTC.

This chain connects TRBV9 to TRBJ1-4, with D tentatively TRBD1 (6 bases). Germline values: CDR1 SGDLS, CDR2 YYNGEE. With 2 bases removed from V and 7 bases from J, the gap between germline ends came to 15 bases. CDR3 length: 15 residues. CDR3 residues: CASSVGAHGAEKLFF. The CDR3 coding sequence is TGTGCCAGCAGCGTGGGGGCCCACGGCGCTGAAAAACTGTTTTTT. The whole variable domain, remainder taken from reference TRBV9 and TRBJ1-4, is DSGVTQTPKHLITATGQRVTLRCSPRSGDLSVYWYQQSLDQGLQFLIQYYNGEERAKGNILERFSAQQFPDLHSELNLSSLELGDSALYFCASSVGAHGAEKLFFGSGTQLSVL.

This rearrangement joins TRBV19 to TRBJ2-1; 7 nucleotides line up with TRBD2. This CDR3 contains 15 residues. V lost 3 bases, J lost 1 base, and 3 bases stayed unmatched. CDR1 LNHDA and CDR2 SQIVND come from the germline V gene (reference sequence). The CDR3 region is CASSMAGGSYNEQFF. In DNA form, the CDR3 reads TGTGCCAGTAGTATGGCCGGGGGGTCCTACAATGAGCAGTTCTTC.

This chain connects TRBV11-2 to TRBJ2-7; unclear D gene. Trimming removed 3 bases from V and 1 base from J, with 7 bases in between. CDR3 length: 13 residues. Per the germline V gene, CDR1 is SGHAT and CDR2 is FQNNGV. CDR3 nucleotide sequence: TGTGCCAGCAGCTTCCGAGTTTCCTACGAGCAGTACTTC. Its protein product is CASSFRVSYEQYF.

The chain joins TRBV13 to TRBJ1-1; TRBD1 agrees at 8 bases. The V gene's germline CDR1 is PRHDT and CDR2 FYEKMQ (reference sequence). The trim removed 6 bases at V and 1 base at J, leaving 4 bases unmatched. CDR3 length: 14 amino acids. The CDR3 here is CASRRQGTNTEAFF. The CDR3 bases are TGTGCCAGCAGGAGACAGGGGACGAACACTGAAGCTTTCTTT.

This clone was detected only once. The CDR3 DNA is TGTGCCAGCAGTGAATCGGGACTCCTCACTACGCGGCAGTACTTC. As protein: CASSESGLLTTRQYF. This rearrangement joins TRBV25-1 to TRBJ2-7, with a weak D call TRBD2 (6 bases). Germline V gene data show CDR1 as MGHDK and CDR2 as SYGVNS. Trimming removed 1 base at V and 9 bases at J, with 19 bases between. CDR3 length: 15 amino acids.

J is TRBJ2-7 and V is TRBV18, with D possibly matching TRBD2 (5 bases). Looked up from germline, CDR1 is KGHSH and CDR2 is LQKENI. The CDR3 is 12 amino acids. V lost 4 bases and J lost 5, with 9 bases in between. CDR3 loop: CASSQSGDEQYF. CDR3 DNA sequence: TGTGCCAGCTCACAAAGCGGCGACGAGCAGTACTTC.

The rearrangement uses TRBV3-1 (or the pseudogene TRBV3-2) and TRBJ2-1, with 11 bases identical to TRBD2. Losses at the gene ends were 3 bases for V and 4 bases for J; bases not matched to a gene: 2. The germline CDR1 and CDR2 sequences are LGHDT and YNNKEL (reference sequence). The CDR3 is made up of 15 amino acids. CDR3 sequence: CASSQGLAAYNEQFF. CDR3 nucleotides: TGTGCCAGCAGCCAGGGACTAGCGGCTTACAATGAGCAGTTCTTC.

A remark on this clone: Other DNA sequences within the sample encode an identical CDR3. This chain links TRBV5-1 with TRBJ1-5, with D possibly matching TRBD1 (6 bases). The V and J ends lost 2 bases and 7 bases respectively, with 10 bases between them. CDR1 is SGHRS, CDR2 YFSETQ, per germline. The CDR3 covers 13 residues. The CDR3 nucleotides are TGCGCCAGCAGCTTAGCAGGGGACCAGCCCCAGCATTTT. Translated: CASSLAGDQPQHF.

This sequence joins TRBV29-1 and TRBJ2-1, with D perhaps matching TRBD2 (6 bases). The CDR3 totals 10 residues. V lost 7 bases and J lost 7, with 8 bases in between. The germline gives CDR1 SQVTM, CDR2 ANQGSEA. CDR3 sequence reads: CSATRNEQFF. DNA of the CDR3: TGCAGCGCGACTAGAAATGAGCAGTTCTTC.

The chain joins TRBV9 to TRBJ2-1, with TRBD1 as a possible D gene (6 bases). This CDR3 has 15 residues. Trimming pared 4 bases from V and 8 bases from J, leaving 19 bases between. Per germline, CDR1 SGDLS and CDR2 YYNGEE. The CDR3 DNA is TGTGCCAGCAGCCCATCCCAGGGGAATATAGATGAGCAGTTCTTC. Translation gives CASSPSQGNIDEQFF. Full variable domain (rest looked up from reference TRBV9 and TRBJ2-1): DSGVTQTPKHLITATGQRVTLRCSPRSGDLSVYWYQQSLDQGLQFLIQYYNGEERAKGNILERFSAQQFPDLHSELNLSSLELGDSALYFCASSPSQGNIDEQFFGPGTRLTVL.

The chain uses TRBV30 and TRBJ1-5; D may be TRBD1 (5 bases). Per germline, CDR1 GTSNPN and CDR2 SVGIG (reference sequence). Deletions cut 4 bases from V and 2 bases from J, with 15 bases between. The CDR3 covers 15 residues. CDR3 region: CAWTSQGVGNQPQHF. CDR3 DNA: TGTGCCTGGACCTCCCAGGGCGTTGGCAATCAGCCCCAGCATTTT.

The chain uses TRBV5-4 and TRBJ1-1; no clear D. The CDR3 extends over 13 amino acids. The germline V gene has CDR1 SGHNT and CDR2 YYREEE (reference sequence). The V gene lost 3 bases and the J gene lost 3 bases, with 9 bases spanning the gap. CDR3 in DNA: TGTGCCAGCAGCTACCAGGAGGACACTGAAGCTTTCTTT. Its translation is CASSYQEDTEAFF.